The count of the clone carrying this TCR beta chain is one. Its specificity is not known. Germline CDR1 MNHEY, CDR2 SMNVEV (reference sequence). The CDR3 is 18 residues long. Deletions cut 2 bases from V and 1 base from J, with 17 bases between. The method was immunoSEQ multiplex PCR; TCRdb's version includes in-frame clones alone and lacks a portion of them. The table lists 80,000 to 100,000 clones, roughly nine tenths of them singletons. These data originate in a study of OX40 agonist ivuxolimab in advanced cancers. Study overall: Intravenous ivuxolimab was administered to patients every 2 weeks at 0.01 to 10 mg/kg. Each dose-escalation patient presented with hepatocellular carcinoma, melanoma, renal cell or head and neck cancer. The mean age was approximately 60 years, ranging from about 20 to 79, with under 90% of participants male.

Findings and limits, study-wide: CD4+ and CD8+ blood T cells expanded clonally by week 6 at 0.1 to 3.0 mg/kg.

The rearrangement links TRBV27 to TRBJ2-2; a weak D match, TRBD1 (6 bases). The starting material was CD4+ or CD8+ T cells sorted from blood, obtained in a trial of the OX40 agonist ivuxolimab. The receptor was derived from an adult with an advanced solid tumor such as melanoma, head and neck, liver or kidney cancer. The CDR3 DNA follows: TGTGCCAGCAGTTTAAGACCCAGACAAGGGGGGAACACCGGGGAGCTGTTTTTT. It encodes CASSLRPRQGGNTGELFF.